The T cell receptor (beta chain) described here comes from a study of blood T cell repertoires in COVID-19. The overall study: Some COVID-19 samples were acute and others convalescent; all came from the United States, Italy and Spain. Sample material is recorded as cDNA or gDNA derived from T cells, B-cell-depleted T cells, or PBMCs.

The CDR3 is made up of 15 amino acids. The V segment lost 1 base and the J segment 10 bases; nucleotides outside the gene matches: 10. Germline loops: CDR1 SGHNT, CDR2 YENEEA. The authors' processing: Scientists estimated how many nucleated cells there were by amplifying reference gene primers. Only in-frame clones appear in the TCRdb table, and some are missing; sequencing was by immunoSEQ multiplex PCR. The DNA gave D and trimming, while V, J and clone size come from that table. The repertoire consists of about 250,000 clones, with 65% to 85% occurring once and the leading ten covering about 4.5%. This TCR came from a man aged 50 to 60 with active or convalescent COVID-19. Sample: peripheral blood. The chain employs TRBV11-3 and TRBJ2-1; 7 bases agree with TRBD2. The CDR3 loop reads CASSLVAGVTGEQFF. In nucleotides, the CDR3 is TGTGCCAGCAGCTTAGTGGCGGGGGTCACTGGGGAGCAGTTCTTC.